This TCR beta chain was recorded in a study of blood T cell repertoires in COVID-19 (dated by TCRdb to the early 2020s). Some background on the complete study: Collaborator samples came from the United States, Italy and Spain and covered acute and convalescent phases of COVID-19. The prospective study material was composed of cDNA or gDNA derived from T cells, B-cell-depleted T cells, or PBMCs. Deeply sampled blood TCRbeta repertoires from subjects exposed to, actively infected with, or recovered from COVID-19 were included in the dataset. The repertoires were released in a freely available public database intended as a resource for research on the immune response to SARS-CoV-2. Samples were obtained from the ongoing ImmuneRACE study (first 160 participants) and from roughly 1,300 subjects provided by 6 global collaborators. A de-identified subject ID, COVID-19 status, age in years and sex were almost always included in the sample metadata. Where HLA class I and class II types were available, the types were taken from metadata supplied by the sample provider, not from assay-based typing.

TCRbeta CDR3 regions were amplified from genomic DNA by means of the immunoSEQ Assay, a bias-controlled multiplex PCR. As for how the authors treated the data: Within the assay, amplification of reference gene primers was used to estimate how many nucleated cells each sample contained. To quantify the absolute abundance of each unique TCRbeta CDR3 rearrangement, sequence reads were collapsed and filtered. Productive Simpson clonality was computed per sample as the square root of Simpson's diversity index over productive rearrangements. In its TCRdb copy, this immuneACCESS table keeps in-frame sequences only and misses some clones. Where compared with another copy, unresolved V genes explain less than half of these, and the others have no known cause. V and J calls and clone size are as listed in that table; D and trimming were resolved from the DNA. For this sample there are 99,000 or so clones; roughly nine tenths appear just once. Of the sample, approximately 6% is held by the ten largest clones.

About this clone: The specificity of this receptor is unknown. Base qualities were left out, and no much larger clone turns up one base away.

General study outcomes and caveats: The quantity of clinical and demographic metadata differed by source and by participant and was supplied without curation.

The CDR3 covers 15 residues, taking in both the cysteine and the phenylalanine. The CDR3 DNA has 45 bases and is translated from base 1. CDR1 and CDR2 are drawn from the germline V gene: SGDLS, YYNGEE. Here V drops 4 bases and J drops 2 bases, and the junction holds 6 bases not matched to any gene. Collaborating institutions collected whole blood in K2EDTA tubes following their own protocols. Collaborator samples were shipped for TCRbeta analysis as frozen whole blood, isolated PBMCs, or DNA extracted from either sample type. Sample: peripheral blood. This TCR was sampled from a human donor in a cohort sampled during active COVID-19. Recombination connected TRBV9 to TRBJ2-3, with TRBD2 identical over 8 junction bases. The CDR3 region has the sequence CASSSGGASTDTQYF. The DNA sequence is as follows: TGTGCCAGCAGCTCCGGGGGGGCCTCCACAGATACGCAGTATTTT.